This entry concerns a single T cell receptor (beta chain). The antigen is undetermined. TCRdb re-called the RT-PCR reads through MiXCR, storing one row per CDR3 protein. The sample carries around 13,000 distinct CDR3 sequences, 65% to 85% recorded once. This sample stems from a study of yellow fever vaccine responses in identical twins. General study points: A vaccine T cell response that seemed partly convergent and partly personalized was reported in twins.

The origin of this receptor is a woman aged 18-29 years who received the yellow fever vaccine. The sequencing used T cells from blood (PBMCs), unsorted or a sorted subset (not recorded which), collected before or after yellow fever vaccination (not recorded which).

The CDR3 is CATSRGDRGYGYTF. In DNA, the CDR3 is TGTGCCACCAGCAGAGGGGACAGGGGATATGGCTACACCTTC. V usage is TRBV15 and J usage is TRBJ1-2; 10 bases match TRBD1. Germline V lookup: CDR1 LNHNV, CDR2 YYDKDF (reference sequence). This CDR3 region has 14 residues. V lost 1 base, J lost 5 bases, and 1 base stayed unmatched.